The present TCR beta chain was sequenced within a study of blood T cell repertoires in COVID-19. Overall study: PBMCs, B-cell-depleted T cells, or T cells provided the cDNA or gDNA that made up the material.

The V gene lost 0 bases and the J gene lost 10 bases, with 10 bases spanning the gap. Germline CDR1 is MNHNS and CDR2 is SASEGT. This CDR3 comprises 14 residues. Sequencing used immunoSEQ multiplex PCR; TCRdb keeps in-frame clones, though not all of them. The sample includes 250,000 or so clones, around 88% of them seen just once. Sample: peripheral blood. The rearrangement joins TRBV6-1 to TRBJ1-6, with D tentatively TRBD1 (6 bases). This receptor was obtained from a young man with active or convalescent COVID-19. CDR3 sequence: CASSEAQGQSPLHF. CDR3 bases: TGTGCCAGCAGTGAAGCGCAAGGACAGTCACCCCTCCACTTT.